What follows are 27 T cell receptor beta chains derived from one specimen sequenced in a study of shared T cell receptors in the human thymus. TCRdb keeps only in-frame clones here, not all; method: immunoSEQ multiplex PCR. The profile shows 640,000 or so clones, roughly 86% of them singletons. The data also belong to a second study, concerning human thymus T cells.

The sequenced sample consisted of thymocytes. The source of these receptors is a boy under two years old with a congenital heart defect.

The chain recombines TRBV27 with TRBJ2-1; 15 bases are a match to TRBD2. The CDR3 spans 16 residues. CDR1 and CDR2 from the germline V gene are MNHEY and SMNVEV (reference sequence). The V gene end was trimmed by 9 bases and the J gene end by 7 bases; junction bases not matched to a gene: 10. This CDR3 reads CASKRTSGRAGNEQFF. CDR3 DNA sequence: TGTGCCAGTAAGAGGACTAGCGGGAGGGCCGGGAATGAGCAGTTCTTC.

V is TRBV28 and J is TRBJ2-5; a possible D gene is TRBD1 (6 bases). CDR1 and CDR2 (germline): MDHEN, SYDVKM. V shed 4 bases and J shed 5 bases, with 23 bases lying between them. The CDR3 covers 17 residues. For the CDR3, the DNA is TGTGCCAGCAGTTCATTTGGTGAACAGGGCGGTTTTGAGACCCAGTACTTC. Translation gives CASSSFGEQGGFETQYF.

The chain carries TRBV4-2 and TRBJ2-1; 8 nucleotides match TRBD2. Germline values: CDR1 LGHNA, CDR2 YNFKEQ. Trimming removed 1 base from V and 7 bases from J; junction bases left unmatched: 12. CDR3 length equals 17 residues. CDR3 sequence reads: CASSQVQKRGPSNEQFF. Here the CDR3 DNA reads TGTGCCAGCAGCCAAGTCCAAAAGCGGGGGCCCAGTAATGAGCAGTTCTTC.

The rearrangement joins TRBV7-6 to TRBJ1-1; 11 nucleotides agree with TRBD1. Trimming took 5 bases from V and 4 from J; bases not matched to a gene: 9. The length of the CDR3 is 16 residues. Germline CDR1 and CDR2: SGHVS and FNYEAQ. The CDR3 nucleotides read TGTGCCAGCAGCCCCCGCCGGGACAGGGGGATCACTGAAGCTTTCTTT. This encodes CASSPRRDRGITEAFF.

Here the CDR3 DNA reads TGTGCCAGCAGTCCTACCCTAGCGGGAGCCCGCAATGAGCAGTTCTTC. Its translation: CASSPTLAGARNEQFF. V usage is TRBV28 and J usage is TRBJ2-1; 10 nucleotides match TRBD2. The CDR3 extends over 16 amino acids. CDR1 is MDHEN and CDR2 is SYDVKM in the germline V gene. J was trimmed by 6 bases and V by 5 bases; bases with no gene match: 10. Using reference TRBV28 and TRBJ2-1 for the parts outside the CDR3, the full variable domain is DVKVTQSSRYLVKRTGEKVFLECVQDMDHENMFWYRQDPGLGLRLIYFSYDVKMKEKGDIPEGYSVSREKKERFSLILESASTNQTSMYLCASSPTLAGARNEQFFGPGTRLTVL.

The J gene is TRBJ2-3, the V gene TRBV21-1; TRBD1 reflects the table's D call only, with no check against the DNA. TRBV21-1 is termed a pseudogene. CDR3 length equals 13 residues. In nucleotides, the CDR3 is TGTGCCACCTGGATGGGACACACAGATACGCAGTATTTT. The encoded protein is CATWMGHTDTQYF.

This clone was counted a single time. The chain joins TRBV19 to TRBJ1-2; a weak D match, TRBD1 (6 bases). The germline V gene has CDR1 LNHDA and CDR2 SQIVND (reference sequence). The CDR3 runs 14 residues. The V end lost 6 bases, the J end lost 3 bases, and 14 bases lay between the germline ends. CDR3 sequence reads: CASRSTTGDYGYTF. The CDR3 coding sequence is TGTGCCAGTAGATCGACGACAGGCGACTATGGCTACACCTTC.

The chain employs TRBV28 and TRBJ2-7; possible D gene TRBD2, 5 bases. The CDR3 is 14 residues long. V was clipped by 4 bases and J by 1 base, with 11 bases between them. Looked up from germline, CDR1 is MDHEN and CDR2 is SYDVKM. In DNA form, the CDR3 reads TGTGCCAGCAGTTGTAAGCGGAATTCCTACGAGCAGTACTTC. Amino acids: CASSCKRNSYEQYF.

This chain links TRBV30 with TRBJ1-1; the D gene is possibly TRBD1 (6 bases). Deletions cut 0 bases from V and 10 bases from J, with 12 bases between. The CDR3 runs 12 residues. Per germline, CDR1 GTSNPN and CDR2 SVGIG (reference sequence). In DNA, the CDR3 is TGTGCCTGGAGTGTTGATGGGGGCAGAGCTTTCTTT. Amino acids: CAWSVDGGRAFF. Variable domain in full (rest from reference TRBV30 and TRBJ1-1): SQTIHQWPATLVQPVGSPLSLECTVEGTSNPNLYWYRQAAGRGLQLLFYSVGIGQISSEVPQNLSASRPQDRQFILSSKKLLLSDSGFYLCAWSVDGGRAFFGQGTRLTVV.

The chain links TRBV6-6 to TRBJ1-2; maybe TRBD1 (6 bases). Germline-derived CDR1 and CDR2 are MNHNY and SVGAGI (reference sequence). CDR3 length: 14 amino acids. Trimming cost V 8 bases and J 4 bases, with 17 bases left between them. The CDR3 loop is CASRDKGGVYGYTF. CDR3 nucleotide sequence: TGTGCCAGCCGGGACAAAGGGGGAGTCTATGGCTACACCTTC.

V usage is TRBV4-2 and J usage is TRBJ1-5, with TRBD1 identical over 7 bases. This CDR3 is built from 15 residues. Trimming cost V 0 bases and J 3 bases; bases outside gene matches: 2. The germline CDR1 and CDR2 sequences are LGHNA and YNFKEQ. The CDR3 coding sequence is TGTGCCAGCAGCCAAGAAGACAGGGACAATCAGCCCCAGCATTTT. This sequence encodes CASSQEDRDNQPQHF.

This CDR3 is CASSAPTQPNTGELFF. CDR3 bases: TGTGCCAGCAGTGCCCCGACACAACCGAACACCGGGGAGCTGTTTTTT. The V and J genes are TRBV25-1 and TRBJ2-2; unclear D gene. Germline CDR1 is MGHDK and CDR2 is SYGVNS. The V end lost 4 bases, the J end lost 0 bases, and 12 bases lay between the germline ends. This CDR3 contains 16 residues.

J is TRBJ1-1 and V is TRBV28, with 8 bases matching TRBD1. The V gene end was trimmed by 5 bases and the J gene end by 4 bases; junction bases not matched to a gene: 9. This CDR3 has 15 residues. Germline V gene sequence: CDR1 MDHEN, CDR2 SYDVKM. CDR3 loop: CASSEPGQGGTEAFF. CDR3 coding DNA: TGTGCCAGCAGTGAGCCCGGACAGGGCGGCACTGAAGCTTTCTTT.

V is TRBV4-3 and J is TRBJ1-1, with TRBD1 matching over 10 bases. The germline V gene has CDR1 LGHNA and CDR2 YSLEER. The V and J ends lost 1 base and 4 bases, in that order; junction bases with no gene match: 6. The CDR3 spans 16 residues. The CDR3, as DNA: TGCGCCAGCAGCCAAGTTCGGACAGGGGGAGGCACTGAAGCTTTCTTT. Encoded protein: CASSQVRTGGGTEAFF.

V usage is TRBV15 and J usage is TRBJ1-4; D ambiguous. Trimming removed 0 bases at V and 8 bases at J, with 13 bases between. The CDR3 extends over 15 amino acids. CDR1 LNHNV and CDR2 YYDKDF come from the germline V gene (reference sequence). The CDR3 protein is CATSRDPVKPEKLFF. In DNA, the CDR3 is TGTGCCACCAGCAGAGATCCAGTTAAACCCGAAAAACTGTTTTTT.

Here the CDR3 reads CASSPDSHTGELFF. The DNA of the CDR3 is TGTGCCAGCAGCCCAGACAGCCACACCGGGGAGCTGTTTTTT. The chain carries TRBV6-5 and TRBJ2-2, with D perhaps TRBD1 (5 bases). Germline CDR1 reads MNHEY; CDR2 reads SVGAGI. The V end lost 6 bases, the J end lost 3 bases, and 11 bases lay between the germline ends. The CDR3 runs to 14 residues.

This clone has only one observation. V gene TRBV27 combines with J gene TRBJ2-1; 7 nucleotides align to TRBD2. Germline V CDR1 and CDR2: MNHEY, SMNVEV (reference sequence). J gave up 8 bases and V 3 bases, and 16 bases lay outside the gene matches. The CDR3 totals 17 residues. The CDR3 DNA reads as TGTGCCAGCAGTTTCGGGTATAGAGGACTAGAAGGGGATGAGCAGTTCTTC. This gives the protein CASSFGYRGLEGDEQFF.

The chain has TRBV7-2 and TRBJ1-6; D perhaps matches TRBD1 (5 bases). Per the germline V gene, CDR1 is SGHTA and CDR2 is FQGNSA. The CDR3 is 13 amino acids. V shed 5 bases and J shed 9 bases, with 11 bases lying between them. The CDR3 region has the DNA TGTGCCAGCAGCCAGCGGGGGAGTTCACCCCTCCACTTT. Its protein is CASSQRGSSPLHF. The variable domain in full, completed from reference TRBV7-2 and TRBJ1-6, reads GAGVSQSPSNKVTEKGKDVELRCDPISGHTALYWYRQSLGQGLEFLIYFQGNSAPDKSGLPSDRFSAERTGGSVSTLTIQRTQQEDSAVYLCASSQRGSSPLHFGNGTRLTVT.

The chain links TRBV27 to TRBJ2-7; tentative D call: TRBD1 (7 bases). Germline lookup yields CDR1 MNHEY and CDR2 SMNVEV (reference sequence). V lost 2 bases, J lost 2 bases, and 16 bases lay in between. The CDR3 consists of 16 residues. The CDR3 DNA follows: TGTGCCAGCAGTTTAGAAGTCAGGGGGGATCCCTACGAGCAGTACTTC. Residues: CASSLEVRGDPYEQYF.

J is TRBJ1-2 and V is TRBV19; TRBD1 matches at 8 bases. Germline CDR1 reads LNHDA; CDR2 reads SQIVND (reference sequence). There are 13 residues in the CDR3. Trimming at V came to 11 bases and at J to 10 bases, leaving 15 bases not matched to a gene. CDR3 sequence reads: CARPQGEEDDYTF. DNA of the CDR3: TGTGCCCGACCACAGGGGGAAGAGGATGACTACACCTTC.

This chain uses TRBV7-9 with TRBJ2-7; 7 positions match TRBD1. Germline V gene data show CDR1 as SEHNR and CDR2 as FQNEAQ (reference sequence). This CDR3 contains 12 residues. The J segment lost 5 bases and the V segment lost 5 bases, leaving 3 bases of the junction unmatched. CDR3 in amino acids: CASSLTGDEQYF. CDR3 sequence (DNA): TGTGCCAGCAGCCTAACAGGGGACGAGCAGTACTTC.

This rearrangement joins TRBV11-2 to TRBJ2-5, with D perhaps TRBD2 (5 bases). Looked up from germline, CDR1 is SGHAT and CDR2 is FQNNGV. V lost 4 bases and J 7 bases, leaving 22 bases between the germline ends. The CDR3 extends over 16 amino acids. In nucleotides, the CDR3 is TGTGCCAGCAGCTCAAACGACTCCGAGGGCCACTGGACCCAGTACTTC. It yields the protein CASSSNDSEGHWTQYF.

The CDR3 loop is CASSLVGREHEQYF. The CDR3 nucleotides read TGCGCCAGCAGCTTGGTGGGGCGGGAGCACGAGCAGTACTTC. The gene calls are TRBV5-1 and TRBJ2-7; 7 bases are a match to TRBD2. From germline, CDR1 is SGHRS and CDR2 YFSETQ. The CDR3 has 14 amino acids. J was trimmed by 5 bases and V by 0 bases; bases with no gene match: 5. The full variable domain, rest sourced from reference TRBV5-1 and TRBJ2-7, is KAGVTQTPRYLIKTRGQQVTLSCSPISGHRSVSWYQQTPGQGLQFLFEYFSETQRNKGNFPGRFSGRQFSNSRSEMNVSTLELGDSALYLCASSLVGREHEQYFGPGTRLTVT.

The V call is TRBV2, the J call TRBJ2-3, with D perhaps matching TRBD2 (6 bases). The germline CDR1 and CDR2 sequences are SNHLY and FYNNEI. The CDR3 spans 15 residues. Trimming pared 6 bases from V and 0 bases from J, leaving 13 bases between. This chain's CDR3 is CASRRLAVSTDTQYF. The CDR3 DNA reads TGTGCCAGCAGGCGCTTAGCGGTTAGCACAGATACGCAGTATTTT. The full variable domain, in which reference TRBV2 and TRBJ2-3 provide the parts outside the CDR3, is EPEVTQTPSHQVTQMGQEVILRCVPISNHLYFYWYRQILGQKVEFLVSFYNNEISEKSEIFDDQFSVERPDGSNFTLKIRSTKLEDSAMYFCASRRLAVSTDTQYFGPGTRLTVL.

This rearrangement joins TRBV28 to TRBJ2-7, with 7 bases that match TRBD1. The length of the CDR3 is 16 residues. Looked up from germline, CDR1 is MDHEN and CDR2 is SYDVKM. Trimming took 6 bases from V and 3 from J; bases not matched to a gene: 14. The CDR3 loop is CASRNRRDSDNYEQYF. CDR3 coding DNA: TGTGCCAGCAGGAACCGCCGGGACAGCGATAACTACGAGCAGTACTTC.

This sequence joins TRBV18 and TRBJ1-2; 8 bases line up with TRBD1. CDR1 is KGHSH, CDR2 LQKENI, per germline. Trimming removed 8 bases from V and 8 bases from J; junction bases left unmatched: 10. The CDR3 totals 13 residues. The CDR3 sequence: CASTSATGEGYTF. DNA of the CDR3: TGTGCCAGCACCTCCGCGACAGGGGAAGGCTACACCTTC.

This chain uses TRBV5-6 with TRBJ2-1; D call uncertain. The CDR3 extends over 14 amino acids. CDR1 SGHDT and CDR2 YYEEEE come from the germline V gene. The V and J ends lost 3 bases and 6 bases respectively, with 13 bases between them. CDR3 DNA: TGTGCCAGCAGCTACCCTCTGCCGGGCAATGAGCAGTTCTTC. Translated: CASSYPLPGNEQFF.